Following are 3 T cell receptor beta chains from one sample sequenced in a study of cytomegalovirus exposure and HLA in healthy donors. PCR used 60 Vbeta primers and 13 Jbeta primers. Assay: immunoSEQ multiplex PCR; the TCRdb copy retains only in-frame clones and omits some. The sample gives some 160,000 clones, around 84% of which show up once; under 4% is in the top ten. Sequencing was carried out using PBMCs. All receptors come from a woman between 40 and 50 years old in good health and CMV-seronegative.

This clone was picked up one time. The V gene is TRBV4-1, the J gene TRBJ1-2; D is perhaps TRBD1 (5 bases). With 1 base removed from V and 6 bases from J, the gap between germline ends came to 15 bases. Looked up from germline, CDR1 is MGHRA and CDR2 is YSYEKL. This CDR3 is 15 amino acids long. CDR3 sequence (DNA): TGCGCCAGCAGCCAAGCGTCGGGGGAACAGAATGGCTACACCTTC. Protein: CASSQASGEQNGYTF.

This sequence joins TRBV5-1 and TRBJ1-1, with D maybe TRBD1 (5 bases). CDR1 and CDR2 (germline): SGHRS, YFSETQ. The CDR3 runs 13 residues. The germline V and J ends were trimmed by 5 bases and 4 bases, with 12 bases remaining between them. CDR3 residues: CASRPTGGTEAFF. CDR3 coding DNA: TGCGCCAGCAGACCTACCGGGGGCACTGAAGCTTTCTTT.

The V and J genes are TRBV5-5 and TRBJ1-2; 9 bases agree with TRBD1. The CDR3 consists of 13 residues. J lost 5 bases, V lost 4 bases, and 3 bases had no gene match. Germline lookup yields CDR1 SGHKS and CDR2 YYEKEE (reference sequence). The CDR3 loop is CASSVDRGYGYTF. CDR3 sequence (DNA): TGTGCCAGCAGCGTGGACAGGGGATATGGCTACACCTTC.